The clone carrying this T cell receptor (beta chain) occurred many times. Its antigen is currently unknown. This record comes from a study of T cell responses to AZD1222 COVID-19 vaccine. The table came from immunoSEQ multiplex PCR; TCRdb's copy has only in-frame clones and leaves some out. The sample lists around 150,000 clones, 75% to 95% seen once, with about 3.3% in the top ten. General study findings and limits: CD4 TCRs covered the whole spike, strongest at regions 160-218 and 743-854. Repertoires were obtained solely post-peak T cell response. The breadth and depth of Spike-specific TCRs increased once two AZD1222 doses had been given.

Deletions cut 1 base from V and 8 bases from J, with 20 bases between. The CDR3 totals 16 residues. The germline V gene encodes CDR1 SGHVS and CDR2 FQNEAQ. The J gene is TRBJ1-2, the V gene TRBV7-8, with no clear D. This TCR was recovered from an adult who received the AZD1222 COVID-19 vaccine. The sample consisted of peripheral blood, taken 28 days after the second AZD1222 dose. CDR3 region: CASSLGVDGAYAGYTF. DNA of the CDR3: TGTGCCAGCAGCTTAGGGGTGGACGGAGCATATGCGGGCTACACCTTC.